Each of the 10 T cell receptor beta chains below was sequenced from the same sample in a study of post-analysis software for immune sequencing data. The study's findings and limits: Comparison of patients with controls showed roughly five TRBV segments more frequent in patients, TRBV5-6, TRBV5-1 and TRBV20-1 among them.

Included in the TCR beta cDNA libraries were unique molecular identifiers. One entry per CDR3 protein results from TCRdb running MiXCR on the PCR reads. The sample has over 700,000 distinct CDR3 sequences, 25% to 30% seen once. For these TCRs, the target antigens are not known. Sequencing used blood. These receptors were collected from a girl between 10 and 17 years old with multiple sclerosis.

This clonotype was seen a handful of times. V and J are TRBV20-1 and TRBJ2-5; D assignment may be TRBD1 or TRBD2 (6 bases each). Germline CDR1 and CDR2: DFQATT and SNEGSKA (reference sequence). The CDR3 is 18 amino acids. The V and J ends lost 1 base and 5 bases respectively, with 26 bases between them. CDR3 sequence: CSARAGLGIGGARETQYF. The CDR3 region has the DNA TGCAGTGCTAGAGCTGGGTTGGGCATCGGGGGCGCGAGGGAGACCCAGTACTTC.

The chain employs TRBV3-1 and TRBJ1-4; 7 positions match TRBD1. Trimming at V came to 2 bases and at J to 7 bases, leaving 10 bases not matched to a gene. The CDR3 extends over 16 amino acids. Germline-derived CDR1 and CDR2 are LGHDT and YNNKEL (reference sequence). This CDR3 reads CASSQTTGVRAEKLFF. CDR3 nucleotides: TGTGCCAGCAGCCAAACCACAGGGGTTCGGGCTGAAAAACTGTTTTTT.

This clonotype was seen only a few times. The rearrangement links TRBV3-1 to TRBJ2-3; D is unresolved. The V end was cut by 0 bases, the J end by 4 bases, with 5 bases between. The germline V gene has CDR1 LGHDT and CDR2 YNNKEL (reference sequence). CDR3 size: 13 residues. This chain's CDR3 is CASSQDLPDTQYF. In DNA form, the CDR3 reads TGTGCCAGCAGCCAAGATCTACCAGATACGCAGTATTTT.

The V and J genes are TRBV14 and TRBJ2-3, with D uncertain. This CDR3 is 13 amino acids long. Germline CDR1 reads SGHDN; CDR2 reads FVKESK. V was trimmed by 4 bases and J by 3 bases, leaving 8 bases between them. CDR3 nucleotide sequence: TGTGCCAGCAGCCGGGTTGCAACAGATACGCAGTATTTT. Translation: CASSRVATDTQYF.

The chain joins TRBV6-5 to TRBJ2-7, with TRBD1 matching 9 bases. Germline CDR1 is MNHEY and CDR2 is SVGAGI. Trimming removed 7 bases from V and 1 base from J; junction bases left unmatched: 5. The CDR3 extends over 14 amino acids. In DNA, the CDR3 is TGTGCCAGCAAAGGGGACAGGGAATCCTACGAGCAGTACTTC. As protein: CASKGDRESYEQYF.

This clonotype was seen a few times. V usage is TRBV28 and J usage is TRBJ2-3, with 8 bases that match TRBD2. The CDR3 covers 16 residues. V lost 6 bases to trimming and J lost 5 bases; unmatched junction nucleotides: 13. Germline CDR1 MDHEN, CDR2 SYDVKM. CDR3 sequence: CASSGEGSAGGDTQYF. The CDR3 nucleotides are TGTGCCAGCAGCGGGGAGGGCTCCGCGGGAGGAGATACGCAGTATTTT.

The CDR3 DNA reads as TGTGCCAGCAGTCCCGGGGACTTCGCAGATACGCAGTATTTT. It codes for CASSPGDFADTQYF. The chain joins TRBV27 to TRBJ2-3, with D possibly TRBD2 on 6 matching bases. Germline lookup yields CDR1 MNHEY and CDR2 SMNVEV (reference sequence). V lost 5 bases, J lost 4 bases, and 13 bases lay in between. This CDR3 has 14 amino acids.

The chain employs TRBV5-1 and TRBJ2-3; D is ambiguous. This CDR3 has 13 amino acids. The V end was cut by 2 bases, the J end by 2 bases, with 6 bases between. The V gene's germline CDR1 is SGHRS and CDR2 YFSETQ. CDR3: CASSFLHTDTQYF. The CDR3 nucleotides are TGCGCCAGCAGCTTTCTCCACACAGATACGCAGTATTTT.

In the case of this clonotype: A read error may be the cause here, since a much bigger clone is one base away. The chain has TRBV20-1 and TRBJ2-1; perhaps TRBD2 as D (8 bases). V gave up 5 bases and J gave up 7 bases, with 21 bases separating them. The length of the CDR3 is 15 residues. Germline V gives CDR1 DFQATT, CDR2 SNEGSKA (reference sequence). The CDR3 bases are TGCAGTGCTCCAGAGGGGGCGGGAGGCACAAATGAGCAGTTCTTC. Its protein product is CSAPEGAGGTNEQFF.

About this clonotype: At one end the junction does not follow the germline gene, possibly because of a read error. The chain uses TRBV2 and TRBJ2-1, with D perhaps given as TRBD1 or TRBD2 (5 bases each). This CDR3 contains 12 residues. CDR1 and CDR2 (germline): SNHLY, FYNNEI. The CDR3 spells CGSSGDVREQFF. The CDR3 nucleotides are TGTGGCAGCAGTGGGGACGTAAGAGAGCAGTTCTTC.